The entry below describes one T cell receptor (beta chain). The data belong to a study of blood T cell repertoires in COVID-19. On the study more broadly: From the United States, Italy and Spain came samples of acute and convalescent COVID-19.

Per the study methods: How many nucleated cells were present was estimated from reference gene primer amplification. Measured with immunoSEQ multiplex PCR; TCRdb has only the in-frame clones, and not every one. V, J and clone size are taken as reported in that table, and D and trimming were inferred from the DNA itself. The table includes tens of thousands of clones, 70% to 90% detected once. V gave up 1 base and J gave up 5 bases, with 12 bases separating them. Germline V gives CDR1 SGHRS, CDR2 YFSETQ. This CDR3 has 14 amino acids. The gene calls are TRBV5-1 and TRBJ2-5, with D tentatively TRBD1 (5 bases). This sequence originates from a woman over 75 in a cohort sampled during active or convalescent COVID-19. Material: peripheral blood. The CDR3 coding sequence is TGCGCCAGCAGCTTGACATCAGGGATTGAGACCCAGTACTTC. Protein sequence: CASSLTSGIETQYF.